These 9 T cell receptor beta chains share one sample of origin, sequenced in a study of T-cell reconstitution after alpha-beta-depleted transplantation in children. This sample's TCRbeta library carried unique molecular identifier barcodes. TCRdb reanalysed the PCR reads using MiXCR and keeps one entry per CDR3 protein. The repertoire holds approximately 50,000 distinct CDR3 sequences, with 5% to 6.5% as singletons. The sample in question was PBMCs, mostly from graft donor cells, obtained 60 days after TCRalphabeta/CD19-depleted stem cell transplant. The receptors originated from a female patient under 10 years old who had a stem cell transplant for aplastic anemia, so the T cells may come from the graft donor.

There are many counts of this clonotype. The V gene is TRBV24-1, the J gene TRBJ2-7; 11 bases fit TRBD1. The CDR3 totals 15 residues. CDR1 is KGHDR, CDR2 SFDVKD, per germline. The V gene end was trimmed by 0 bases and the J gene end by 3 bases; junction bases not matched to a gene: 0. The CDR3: CATSDLGTGGYEQYF. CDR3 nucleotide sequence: TGTGCCACCAGTGATTTGGGGACAGGGGGCTACGAGCAGTACTTC.

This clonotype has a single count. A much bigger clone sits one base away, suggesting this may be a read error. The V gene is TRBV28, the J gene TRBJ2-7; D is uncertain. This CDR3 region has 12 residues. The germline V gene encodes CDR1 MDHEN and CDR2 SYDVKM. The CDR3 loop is CAISSRTYEQYF. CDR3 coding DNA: TGTGCCATCAGTTCTCGGACCTACGAGCAGTACTTC.

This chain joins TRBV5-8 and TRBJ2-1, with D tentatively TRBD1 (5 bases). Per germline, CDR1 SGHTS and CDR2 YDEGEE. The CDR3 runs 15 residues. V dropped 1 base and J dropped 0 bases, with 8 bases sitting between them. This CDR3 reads CASSLIQDSYNEQFF. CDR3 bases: TGTGCCAGCAGCTTGATACAGGACTCCTACAATGAGCAGTTCTTC.

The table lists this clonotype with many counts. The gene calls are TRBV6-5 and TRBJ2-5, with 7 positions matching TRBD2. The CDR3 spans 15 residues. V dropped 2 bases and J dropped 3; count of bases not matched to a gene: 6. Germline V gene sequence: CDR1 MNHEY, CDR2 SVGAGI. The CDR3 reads CASSYLGEGKETQYF. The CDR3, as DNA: TGTGCCAGCAGTTACCTGGGGGAGGGAAAAGAGACCCAGTACTTC.

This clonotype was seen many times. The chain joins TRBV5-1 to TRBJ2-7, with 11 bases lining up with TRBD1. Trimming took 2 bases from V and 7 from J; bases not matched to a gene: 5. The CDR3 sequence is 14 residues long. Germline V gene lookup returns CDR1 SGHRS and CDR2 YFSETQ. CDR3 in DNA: TGCGCCAGCAGCTTCGGACAGGGGGCCTGGGAGCAGTACTTC. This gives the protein CASSFGQGAWEQYF.

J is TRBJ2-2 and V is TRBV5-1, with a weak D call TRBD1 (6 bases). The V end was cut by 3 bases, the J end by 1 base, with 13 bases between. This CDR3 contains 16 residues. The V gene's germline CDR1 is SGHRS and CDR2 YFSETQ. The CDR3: CASSSGHQLNTGELFF. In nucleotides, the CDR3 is TGCGCCAGCAGCTCGGGACACCAATTGAACACCGGGGAGCTGTTTTTT. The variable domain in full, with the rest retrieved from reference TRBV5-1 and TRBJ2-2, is KAGVTQTPRYLIKTRGQQVTLSCSPISGHRSVSWYQQTPGQGLQFLFEYFSETQRNKGNFPGRFSGRQFSNSRSEMNVSTLELGDSALYLCASSSGHQLNTGELFFGEGSRLTVL.

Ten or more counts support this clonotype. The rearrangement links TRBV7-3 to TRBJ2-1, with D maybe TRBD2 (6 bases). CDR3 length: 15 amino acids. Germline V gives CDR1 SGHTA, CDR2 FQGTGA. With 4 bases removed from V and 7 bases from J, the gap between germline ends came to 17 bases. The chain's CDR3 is CASSSQGLPNNEQFF. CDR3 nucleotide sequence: TGTGCCAGCAGCTCCCAGGGACTGCCGAATAATGAGCAGTTCTTC.

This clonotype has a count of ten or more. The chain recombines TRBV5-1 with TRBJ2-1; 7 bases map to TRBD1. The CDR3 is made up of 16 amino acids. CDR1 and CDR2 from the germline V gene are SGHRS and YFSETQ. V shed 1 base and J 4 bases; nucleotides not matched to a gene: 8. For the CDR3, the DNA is TGCGCCAGCAGCTTGATGAGGACAGGCGCTTACAATGAGCAGTTCTTC. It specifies CASSLMRTGAYNEQFF.

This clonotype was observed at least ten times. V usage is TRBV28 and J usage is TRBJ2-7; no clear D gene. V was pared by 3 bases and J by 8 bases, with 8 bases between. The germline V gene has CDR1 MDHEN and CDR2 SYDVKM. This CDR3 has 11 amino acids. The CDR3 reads CASSFYGQQYF. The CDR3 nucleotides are TGTGCCAGCAGTTTTTACGGTCAGCAGTACTTC.